The 14 T cell receptor beta chains below were found in one sample sequenced in a study of T-cell memory formation after mild COVID-19. Each CDR3 protein is one row after TCRdb ran MiXCR on the 5' RACE reads. The sample lists 150,000 to 200,000 distinct CDR3 sequences, 10% to 15% occurring once. Sequencing was performed on PBMCs or a T cell subset sorted from them (not recorded which). These receptors originate from a man aged 18-30 years who had mild COVID-19 (a few samples of this study predate the infection). Cell type and time point are not known.

This sequence joins TRBV7-2 and TRBJ1-2, with unresolved D. CDR1 SGHTA and CDR2 FQGNSA come from the germline V gene. The CDR3 is 14 residues long. Between the trimmed V and J ends, which lost 5 bases and 3 bases, there was a span of 13 bases. Written as DNA, the CDR3 is TGTGCCAGCAGCCAAATTCCGGCCGACTATGGCTACACCTTC. Translation gives CASSQIPADYGYTF.

This clonotype was seen more than once but under ten times. The V gene is TRBV6-5, the J gene TRBJ1-4; D gene uncertain. The CDR3 runs 14 residues. Germline-derived CDR1 and CDR2 are MNHEY and SVGAGI. The V end was cut by 6 bases, the J end by 7 bases, with 15 bases between. The CDR3: CASSRTPSSEKLFF. DNA for the CDR3: TGTGCCAGCAGCCGAACACCCTCCAGTGAAAAACTGTTTTTT.

There are a few counts of this clonotype. This chain joins TRBV7-3 and TRBJ2-2; possible D gene TRBD2, 5 bases. Trimming cost V 2 bases and J 1 base, with 8 bases left between them. The V gene's germline CDR1 is SGHTA and CDR2 FQGTGA. The CDR3 runs to 15 residues. Here the CDR3 reads CASSLLRGNTGELFF. DNA of the CDR3: TGTGCCAGCAGCTTACTACGGGGGAACACCGGGGAGCTGTTTTTT.

The table lists this clonotype with a few counts. The chain uses TRBV7-2 and TRBJ2-7; no definite D call. Trimming left V 4 bases short and J 4 bases short, with 11 bases between. Germline V lookup: CDR1 SGHTA, CDR2 FQGNSA. This CDR3 spans 13 amino acids. The CDR3 loop is CASSSQDGYEQYV. The CDR3 DNA follows: TGTGCCAGCAGCTCGCAGGACGGGTACGAGCAGTACGTC.

The rearrangement uses TRBV6-5 and TRBJ2-7; the match to TRBD1 covers 9 bases. Per germline, CDR1 MNHEY and CDR2 SVGAGI. The CDR3 has 13 residues. V shed 4 bases and J 2 bases; nucleotides not matched to a gene: 0. CDR3 coding DNA: TGTGCCAGCAGTTGGGACAGGGCCTACGAGCAGTACGTC. It translates to CASSWDRAYEQYV.

This chain links TRBV20-1 with TRBJ2-7; 7 bases match TRBD1. This CDR3 is built from 14 residues. V trimming: 2 bases; J trimming: 5 bases; junction bases outside the gene matches: 9. From germline, CDR1 is DFQATT and CDR2 SNEGSKA (reference sequence). The CDR3 DNA follows: TGCAGTGCTAGAACCAACAGGGGATGGGACGAGCAGTACGTC. Its protein is CSARTNRGWDEQYV.

In its sample, this clonotype was seen a few times. Here the CDR3 DNA reads TGTGCCACCAGGGTCGGAGTAATGAACACTGAAGCTTTCTTT. It is translated as CATRVGVMNTEAFF. The chain is built from TRBV15 and TRBJ1-1; D is unclear. The CDR3 length is 14 residues. Between the trimmed V and J ends, which lost 6 bases and 0 bases, there was a span of 11 bases. CDR1 and CDR2 from the germline V gene are LNHNV and YYDKDF (reference sequence).

This clonotype occurred a few times. J is TRBJ2-5 and V is TRBV5-1; 7 bases are shared with TRBD1. Germline V gene sequence: CDR1 SGHRS, CDR2 YFSETQ. V dropped 0 bases and J dropped 5; count of bases not matched to a gene: 7. The CDR3 is 15 amino acids. The CDR3 reads CASSLASRQGETQYF. For the CDR3, the DNA is TGCGCCAGCAGCTTGGCCTCGCGACAGGGCGAGACCCAGTACTTC.

This clonotype was observed a few times. The V and J genes are TRBV24-1 and TRBJ2-7; D not resolved. The V end was cut by 6 bases, the J end by 5 bases, with 7 bases between. CDR1 is KGHDR, CDR2 SFDVKD, per germline. This CDR3 contains 11 residues. The CDR3 nucleotides read TGTGCCACCAGTATGCACGACGAGCAGTACGTC. Its protein product is CATSMHDEQYV.

This clonotype was detected a few times. This chain connects TRBV18 to TRBJ1-1; D not resolved. This CDR3 has 12 residues. Germline CDR1 KGHSH, CDR2 LQKENI. Trimming cost V 9 bases and J 0 bases, with 8 bases left between them. Here the CDR3 DNA reads TGTGCCAGTAAGGAGCTGAACACTGAAGCTTTCTTT. As protein: CASKELNTEAFF.

This clonotype was counted a few times. The rearrangement links TRBV7-2 to TRBJ2-5, with 10 bases matching TRBD2. With V trimmed by 6 bases and J by 4 bases, 8 bases remained unmatched. The CDR3 extends over 15 amino acids. Germline CDR1 reads SGHTA; CDR2 reads FQGNSA. The CDR3 is CASRFSLAGVETQYF. Written as DNA, the CDR3 is TGTGCCAGCAGATTCTCCCTAGCGGGGGTAGAGACCCAGTACTTC. Looking up the rest from reference TRBV7-2 and TRBJ2-5 gives the full variable domain: GAGVSQSPSNKVTEKGKDVELRCDPISGHTALYWYRQSLGQGLEFLIYFQGNSAPDKSGLPSDRFSAERTGGSVSTLTIQRTQQEDSAVYLCASRFSLAGVETQYFGPGTRLLVL.

This clonotype appeared many times. The chain is built from TRBV5-1 and TRBJ2-7; TRBD2 agrees at 10 bases. This CDR3 has 16 amino acids. V dropped 3 bases and J dropped 3; count of bases not matched to a gene: 9. Germline CDR1 is SGHRS and CDR2 is YFSETQ. In DNA form, the CDR3 reads TGCGCCAGCAGCTCGGGGACTAGCGTACCTATCTACGAGCAGTACGTC. Translation gives CASSSGTSVPIYEQYV.

In this sample, this clonotype turned up many times. The chain has TRBV7-9 and TRBJ2-3; the D is unclear. Germline CDR1 reads SEHNR; CDR2 reads FQNEAQ (reference sequence). CDR3 length: 14 residues. With 0 bases removed from V and 2 bases from J, the gap between germline ends came to 6 bases. The CDR3 spells CASSLATHTDTQYF. The DNA of the CDR3 is TGTGCCAGCAGCTTAGCCACCCACACAGATACGCAGTATTTT.

This sequence joins TRBV5-5 and TRBJ2-7; 7 bases agree with TRBD1. This CDR3 spans 13 amino acids. V dropped 0 bases and J dropped 6; count of bases not matched to a gene: 3. Germline CDR1 and CDR2: SGHKS and YYEKEE (reference sequence). In DNA form, the CDR3 reads TGTGCCAGCAGCTTGGAGACAGGGCGCGAGCAGTACGTC. Translated, it gives CASSLETGREQYV.